The present T cell receptor beta chain was sequenced within a study of blood T cell repertoires in COVID-19. Assay used: immunoSEQ multiplex PCR; TCRdb lists only in-frame clones, some missing. The data hold a few hundred thousand clones, with around 90% observed a single time. The V gene's germline CDR1 is KGHSH and CDR2 LQKENI. The CDR3 loop spans 15 amino acids. V shed 5 bases, J shed 2 bases, and the junction held 7 bases outside the gene matches. The source material was PBMCs or T cells enriched from blood (not recorded which). The TCR sequence derives from a woman aged 18-29 years who had recovered from COVID-19. The V gene is TRBV18, the J gene TRBJ1-2, with TRBD1 matching over 8 bases. CDR3 in amino acids: CASSETTGGNYGYTF. CDR3 nucleotide sequence: TGTGCCAGCTCAGAGACTACAGGGGGGAACTATGGCTACACCTTC.